These 21 T cell receptor beta chains were sequenced from one sample in a study of response to subunit inactivated influenza vaccine. TCRdb analysed the RT-PCR reads with MiXCR anew, one entry per CDR3 protein. The table lists hundreds of thousands of distinct CDR3 sequences, around 14% of them singletons. The sample consisted of PBMCs from blood, taken roughly 2 weeks before vaccination. The receptors here all came from a man aged 45 to 65 who received an inactivated influenza vaccine.

The chain links TRBV6-2 or TRBV6-3 to TRBJ1-2; D unclear. In germline, CDR1 is MNHEY, CDR2 SVGEGT. The CDR3 is 15 amino acids. The germline V and J ends were trimmed by 4 bases and 0 bases, with 12 bases remaining between them. The CDR3 nucleotides read TGTGCCAGCAGTTTCCCCACAAGAGCTAACTATGGCTACACCTTC. It yields the protein CASSFPTRANYGYTF.

In its sample, this clonotype was seen a few times. The V and J genes are TRBV9 and TRBJ2-3; 11 nucleotides line up with TRBD2. The CDR3 runs to 15 residues. CDR1 and CDR2 (germline): SGDLS, YYNGEE. The V gene end was trimmed by 3 bases and the J gene end by 6 bases; junction bases not matched to a gene: 6. The CDR3 protein is CASSGGGLAGDTQYF. DNA of the CDR3: TGTGCCAGCAGCGGTGGAGGACTAGCGGGCGATACGCAGTATTTT.

There are many counts of this clonotype. The chain couples TRBV29-1 to TRBJ2-5; 7 nucleotides agree with TRBD2. V shed 3 bases and J 4 bases; nucleotides not matched to a gene: 20. The CDR3 contains 18 residues. CDR1 is SQVTM, CDR2 ANQGSEA, per germline. The CDR3 DNA follows: TGCAGCGTTGACGGTGTCTGGGAGGGTAAGAGAGATAGAGAGACCCAGTACTTC. Translation: CSVDGVWEGKRDRETQYF.

This sequence joins TRBV3-1 and TRBJ2-3; 9 bases agree with TRBD2. The CDR3 runs 18 residues. CDR1 and CDR2 (germline): LGHDT, YNNKEL (reference sequence). Losses at the gene ends were 1 base for V and 4 bases for J; bases not matched to a gene: 12. The CDR3 nucleotides are TGTGCCAGCAGCCAAGGGGGCCCGGGACTAGCATCCCCAGATACGCAGTATTTT. It translates to CASSQGGPGLASPDTQYF.

The V gene is TRBV20-1, the J gene TRBJ2-1, with D perhaps TRBD2 (6 bases). The CDR3 sequence is 17 residues long. Germline-derived CDR1 and CDR2 are DFQATT and SNEGSKA (reference sequence). V was trimmed by 1 base and J by 0 bases, leaving 16 bases between them. The CDR3: CSARAMGLKNSYNEQFF. Here the CDR3 DNA reads TGCAGTGCTAGAGCGATGGGACTGAAAAACTCCTACAATGAGCAGTTCTTC.

CDR3 loop: CASRKTESYEQYF. CDR3 nucleotide sequence: TGTGCCAGCAGGAAGACGGAGAGCTACGAGCAGTACTTC. This chain uses TRBV28 with TRBJ2-7, with D hard to call. Trimming removed 6 bases at V and 3 bases at J, with 12 bases between. The germline CDR1 and CDR2 sequences are MDHEN and SYDVKM. There are 13 residues in the CDR3.

The gene calls are TRBV6-2 or TRBV6-3 and TRBJ1-1; 8 nucleotides agree with TRBD1. The trim removed 2 bases at V and 1 base at J, leaving 12 bases unmatched. CDR3 length: 18 amino acids. The germline V gene encodes CDR1 MNHEY and CDR2 SVGEGT. The CDR3 DNA sequence: TGTGCCAGCAGTTACCTCACCTCCTGGACAGGGCCGAACACTGAAGCTTTCTTT. Amino acid sequence: CASSYLTSWTGPNTEAFF.

This clonotype was picked up a small number of times. The chain recombines TRBV28 with TRBJ2-5; TRBD2 agrees at 11 bases. CDR1 MDHEN and CDR2 SYDVKM come from the germline V gene. The CDR3 is 19 amino acids. Trimming removed 4 bases from V and 1 base from J; junction bases left unmatched: 14. The chain's CDR3 is CASSYSGRALYRSQETQYF. CDR3 nucleotides: TGTGCCAGCAGTTATAGCGGGAGGGCCTTATATCGGTCCCAAGAGACCCAGTACTTC.

The chain is built from TRBV7-9 and TRBJ2-3, with D uncertain. CDR3 length: 13 amino acids. Germline lookup yields CDR1 SEHNR and CDR2 FQNEAQ (reference sequence). V lost 5 bases to trimming and J lost 6 bases, with 12 bases between them. CDR3 sequence: CASSPTLSDTQYF. The DNA for the CDR3 is TGTGCCAGCAGCCCTACTTTATCCGATACGCAGTATTTT.

This clonotype was picked up a small number of times. The DNA of the CDR3 is TGTGCCAGCAGTTACTTGGCGGGAGGGGGCAATGAGCAGTTCTTC. It codes for CASSYLAGGGNEQFF. The V gene is TRBV6-5, the J gene TRBJ2-1; TRBD2 agrees at 9 bases. V shed 1 base, J shed 6 bases, and the junction held 4 bases outside the gene matches. Germline V gene data show CDR1 as MNHEY and CDR2 as SVGAGI. The CDR3 consists of 15 residues.

The rearrangement links TRBV11-2 to TRBJ2-1, with D perhaps matching TRBD2 (6 bases). There are 14 residues in the CDR3. Trimming removed 1 base from V and 11 bases from J, with 15 bases in between. Germline V gene data show CDR1 as SGHAT and CDR2 as FQNNGV. CDR3 sequence reads: CASSLVAAAGQQFF. The CDR3 DNA sequence: TGTGCCAGCAGCTTAGTAGCGGCCGCGGGGCAGCAGTTCTTC.

This clonotype showed up just a few times. V and J are TRBV19 and TRBJ1-5; tentatively, D is TRBD1 (5 bases). Trimming pared 0 bases from V and 5 bases from J, leaving 14 bases between. The CDR3 runs to 16 residues. CDR1 and CDR2 (germline): LNHDA, SQIVND (reference sequence). The CDR3 sequence: CASSIDSRATYQPQHF. As DNA, the CDR3 is TGTGCCAGTAGTATAGATAGCAGGGCGACTTATCAGCCCCAGCATTTT. Complete variable domain (other parts from reference TRBV19 and TRBJ1-5): DGGITQSPKYLFRKEGQNVTLSCEQNLNHDAMYWYRQDPGQGLRLIYYSQIVNDFQKGDIAEGYSVSREKKESFPLTVTSAQKNPTAFYLCASSIDSRATYQPQHFGDGTRLSIL.

CDR3 in amino acids: CASSPNRNQPQHF. In nucleotides, the CDR3 is TGTGCCAGCTCACCGAACAGAAATCAGCCCCAGCATTTT. V and J are TRBV18 and TRBJ1-5; D is unresolved. V dropped 3 bases and J dropped 4 bases, with 7 bases sitting between them. CDR1 and CDR2 from the germline V gene are KGHSH and LQKENI. The CDR3 extends over 13 amino acids. Combining the CDR3 with reference TRBV18 and TRBJ1-5 gives the whole variable domain NAGVMQNPRHLVRRRGQEARLRCSPMKGHSHVYWYRQLPEEGLKFMVYLQKENIIDESGMPKERFSAEFPKEGPSILRIQQVVRGDSAAYFCASSPNRNQPQHFGDGTRLSIL.

The V gene is TRBV5-1, the J gene TRBJ2-1; unclear D gene. Trimming took 1 base from V and 6 from J, leaving 11 bases between them. The CDR3 loop spans 14 amino acids. CDR1 and CDR2 (germline): SGHRS, YFSETQ. CDR3 coding DNA: TGCGCCAGCAGCTTGATTTCGGGTGGCAATGAGCAGTTCTTC. Translation gives CASSLISGGNEQFF.

This clonotype was seen at least ten times. The chain links TRBV12-3 or TRBV12-4 to TRBJ2-3, with no clear D. Trimming cost V 5 bases and J 0 bases, with 6 bases left between them. The CDR3 has 13 residues. In DNA, the CDR3 is TGTGCCAGCAGTATAGGGAGCACAGATACGCAGTATTTT. Residues: CASSIGSTDTQYF.

The chain recombines TRBV7-9 with TRBJ1-6; TRBD1 is a possible D gene (5 bases). The CDR3 covers 17 residues. Per germline, CDR1 SEHNR and CDR2 FQNEAQ (reference sequence). The germline V and J ends were trimmed by 5 bases and 1 base, with 15 bases remaining between them. This CDR3 reads CASSRPKGLSYNSPLHF. In DNA form, the CDR3 reads TGTGCCAGCAGCCGTCCCAAGGGGCTTTCCTATAATTCACCCCTCCACTTT.

This clonotype showed up just a few times. The chain joins TRBV2 to TRBJ1-5, with D possibly TRBD1 on 5 matching bases. Trimming pared 4 bases from V and 4 bases from J, leaving 17 bases between. The CDR3 totals 16 residues. Germline V CDR1 and CDR2: SNHLY, FYNNEI. The CDR3 coding sequence is TGTGCCAGCAGTGCCGAGGGGAGATTATCGAATCAGCCCCAGCATTTT. Translating it yields CASSAEGRLSNQPQHF. Supplemented by reference TRBV2 and TRBJ1-5, the full variable domain reads EPEVTQTPSHQVTQMGQEVILRCVPISNHLYFYWYRQILGQKVEFLVSFYNNEISEKSEIFDDQFSVERPDGSNFTLKIRSTKLEDSAMYFCASSAEGRLSNQPQHFGDGTRLSIL.

This clonotype turned up a few times. The genes are TRBV25-1 and TRBJ2-7; 11 bases line up with TRBD1. V lost 1 base, J lost 4 bases, and 18 bases stayed unmatched. The CDR3 loop spans 20 amino acids. The germline V gene encodes CDR1 MGHDK and CDR2 SYGVNS. The DNA for the CDR3 is TGTGCCAGCAGTGAATTCGGTCTCCTTCTTCAGGGGACAGGGGGTTACGAGCAGTACTTC. This sequence encodes CASSEFGLLLQGTGGYEQYF.

This clonotype was seen at least ten times. V and J are TRBV10-3 and TRBJ2-1; D is unclear. Looked up from germline, CDR1 is ENHRY and CDR2 is SYGVKD. V dropped 3 bases and J dropped 7 bases, with 16 bases sitting between them. This CDR3 is 15 amino acids long. CDR3 amino acids: CAISESSTTGNEQFF. The CDR3 nucleotides read TGTGCCATCAGTGAAAGTTCTACTACCGGGAATGAGCAGTTCTTC.

In its sample, this clonotype was seen many times. The chain is built from TRBV6-1 and TRBJ1-1, with 7 positions matching TRBD1. CDR1 MNHNS and CDR2 SASEGT come from the germline V gene. After removal of 6 bases from V and 3 bases from J, the junction contained 4 bases not matched to a gene. The CDR3 has 13 amino acids. CDR3 nucleotide sequence: TGTGCCAGCAGGGGGACAGCTTACACTGAAGCTTTCTTT. This translates into CASRGTAYTEAFF.

This clonotype has only a few counts. The chain carries TRBV25-1 and TRBJ2-5; D may be TRBD1 (5 bases). Germline V CDR1 and CDR2: MGHDK, SYGVNS. The CDR3 consists of 14 residues. V was clipped by 3 bases and J by 4 bases, with 12 bases between them. Written as DNA, the CDR3 is TGTGCCAGCAGTGAGGACACGGTTGGAGAGACCCAGTACTTC. Translation gives CASSEDTVGETQYF.